The 5 T cell receptor beta chains presented below share a single source sample, sequenced in a study of T cell responses to AZD1222 COVID-19 vaccine. Method: immunoSEQ multiplex PCR; TCRdb's copy keeps in-frame clones and lacks some. The sample yields around 160,000 clones, under 95% seen once. The specimen was peripheral blood, collected on day 0 of AZD1222 vaccination. The origin of the receptors is an adult in good health.

The chain joins TRBV7-2 to TRBJ2-7; D may be TRBD1 (5 bases). Germline CDR1 SGHTA, CDR2 FQGNSA. CDR3 length: 15 residues. Trimming removed 3 bases from V and 4 bases from J, with 16 bases in between. CDR3 nucleotides: TGTGCCAGCAGCTTTTTAGGGGATCCTGCTTACGAGCAGTACTTC. Its protein product is CASSFLGDPAYEQYF.

The chain employs TRBV29-1 and TRBJ2-3, with 9 bases aligning to TRBD2. V was clipped by 4 bases and J by 4 bases; unmatched bases: 6. This CDR3 has 14 residues. Per germline, CDR1 SQVTM and CDR2 ANQGSEA. The DNA for the CDR3 is TGCAGCGTTGGTCAAGCGGGGGGTGCAGATACGCAGTATTTT. This translates into CSVGQAGGADTQYF.

V usage is TRBV29-1 and J usage is TRBJ1-1; 9 bases fit TRBD1. V lost 5 bases and J lost 4; bases outside the gene matches: 2. Germline values: CDR1 SQVTM, CDR2 ANQGSEA. The length of the CDR3 is 12 residues. CDR3 bases: TGCAGCGTTACGACAGGGGGCACTGAAGCTTTCTTT. This encodes CSVTTGGTEAFF.

The chain has TRBV7-9 and TRBJ1-5, with 7 bases matching TRBD1. After removal of 4 bases from V and 6 bases from J, the junction contained 15 bases not matched to a gene. The germline V gene has CDR1 SEHNR and CDR2 FQNEAQ (reference sequence). This CDR3 contains 17 residues. The chain's CDR3 is CASSSLGVNRGAQPQHF. CDR3 bases: TGTGCCAGCAGCTCCCTCGGGGTGAACAGGGGAGCTCAGCCCCAGCATTTT.

This clone came up once. The chain uses TRBV18 and TRBJ2-1; 11 bases map to TRBD1. The V segment lost 2 bases and the J segment 5 bases; nucleotides outside the gene matches: 2. The germline CDR1 and CDR2 sequences are KGHSH and LQKENI. The CDR3 contains 15 residues. This chain's CDR3 is CASSPMGQGDNEQFF. CDR3 coding DNA: TGTGCCAGCTCACCAATGGGACAGGGGGACAATGAGCAGTTCTTC. Based on the CDR3 plus reference TRBV18 and TRBJ2-1, the full variable domain is NAGVMQNPRHLVRRRGQEARLRCSPMKGHSHVYWYRQLPEEGLKFMVYLQKENIIDESGMPKERFSAEFPKEGPSILRIQQVVRGDSAAYFCASSPMGQGDNEQFFGPGTRLTVL.